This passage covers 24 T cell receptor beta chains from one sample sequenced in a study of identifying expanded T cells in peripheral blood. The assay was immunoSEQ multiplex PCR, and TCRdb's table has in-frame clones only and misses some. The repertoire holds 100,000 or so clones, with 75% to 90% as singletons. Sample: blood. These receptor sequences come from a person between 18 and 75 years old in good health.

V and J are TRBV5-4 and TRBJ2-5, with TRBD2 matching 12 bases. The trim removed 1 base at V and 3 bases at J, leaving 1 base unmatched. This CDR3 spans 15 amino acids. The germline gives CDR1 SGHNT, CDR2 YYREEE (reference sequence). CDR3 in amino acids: CASSLRLAGEETQYF. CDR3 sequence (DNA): TGTGCCAGCAGCTTGAGACTAGCGGGGGAAGAGACCCAGTACTTC.

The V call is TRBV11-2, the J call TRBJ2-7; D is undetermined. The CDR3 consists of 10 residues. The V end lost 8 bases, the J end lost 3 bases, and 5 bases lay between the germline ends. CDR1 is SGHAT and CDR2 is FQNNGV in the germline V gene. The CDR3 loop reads CASGLYEQYF. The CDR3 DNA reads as TGTGCCAGCGGGCTCTACGAGCAGTACTTC.

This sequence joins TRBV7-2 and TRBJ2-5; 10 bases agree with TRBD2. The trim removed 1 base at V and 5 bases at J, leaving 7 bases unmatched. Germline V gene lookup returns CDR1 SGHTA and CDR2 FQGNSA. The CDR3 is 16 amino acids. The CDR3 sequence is CASSLVASGGLETQYF. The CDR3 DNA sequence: TGTGCCAGCAGCTTAGTCGCTAGCGGGGGTTTGGAGACCCAGTACTTC.

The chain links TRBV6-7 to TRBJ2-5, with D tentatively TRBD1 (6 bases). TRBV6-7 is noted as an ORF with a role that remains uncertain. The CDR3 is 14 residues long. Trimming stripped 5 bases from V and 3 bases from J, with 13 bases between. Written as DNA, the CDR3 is TGTGCCAGCAGTGCACGGACAGCGAAAGAGACCCAGTACTTC. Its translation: CASSARTAKETQYF.

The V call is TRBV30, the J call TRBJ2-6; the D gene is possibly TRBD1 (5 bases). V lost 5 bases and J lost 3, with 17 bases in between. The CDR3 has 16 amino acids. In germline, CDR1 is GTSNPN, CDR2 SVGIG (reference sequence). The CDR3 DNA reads TGTGCCTGGCGATCACAGGCTACCGGTGGGGCCAACGTCCTGACTTTC. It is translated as CAWRSQATGGANVLTF.

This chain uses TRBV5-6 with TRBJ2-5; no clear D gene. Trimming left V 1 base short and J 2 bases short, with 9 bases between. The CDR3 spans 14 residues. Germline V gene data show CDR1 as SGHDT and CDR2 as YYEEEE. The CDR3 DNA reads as TGTGCCAGCAGCTTGACACACACGCAAGAGACCCAGTACTTC. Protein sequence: CASSLTHTQETQYF.

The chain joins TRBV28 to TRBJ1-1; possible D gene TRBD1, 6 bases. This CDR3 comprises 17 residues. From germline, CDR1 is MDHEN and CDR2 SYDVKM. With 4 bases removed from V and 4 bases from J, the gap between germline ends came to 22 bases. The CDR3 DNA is TGTGCCAGCAGTTCGCGTGAGACAGGTCGGATCGTCACTGAAGCTTTCTTT. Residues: CASSSRETGRIVTEAFF.

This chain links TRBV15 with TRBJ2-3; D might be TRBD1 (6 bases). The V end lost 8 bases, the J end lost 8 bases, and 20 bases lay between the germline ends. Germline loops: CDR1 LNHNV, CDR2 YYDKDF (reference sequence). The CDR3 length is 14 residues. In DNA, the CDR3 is TGTGCCACCGGTACAAGTGGGGGCCTATTTACGCAGTATTTT. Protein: CATGTSGGLFTQYF. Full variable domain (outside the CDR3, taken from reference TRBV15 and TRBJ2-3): DAMVIQNPRYQVTQFGKPVTLSCSQTLNHNVMYWYQQKSSQAPKLLFHYYDKDFNNEADTPDNFQSRRPNTSFCFLDIRSPGLGDTAMYLCATGTSGGLFTQYFGPGTRLTVL.

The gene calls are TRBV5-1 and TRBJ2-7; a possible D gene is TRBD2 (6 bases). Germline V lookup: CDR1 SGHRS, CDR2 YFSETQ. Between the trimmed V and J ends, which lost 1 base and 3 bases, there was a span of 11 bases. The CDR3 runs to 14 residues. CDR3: CASSLRGSYYEQYF. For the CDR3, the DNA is TGCGCCAGCAGCTTGCGGGGGTCATACTACGAGCAGTACTTC.

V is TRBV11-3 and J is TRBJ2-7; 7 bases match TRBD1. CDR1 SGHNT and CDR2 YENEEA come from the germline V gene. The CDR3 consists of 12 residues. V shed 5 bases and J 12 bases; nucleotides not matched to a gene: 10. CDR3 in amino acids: CASSTRTGPPYF. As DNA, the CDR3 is TGTGCCAGCAGCACCCGGACAGGCCCGCCGTACTTC.

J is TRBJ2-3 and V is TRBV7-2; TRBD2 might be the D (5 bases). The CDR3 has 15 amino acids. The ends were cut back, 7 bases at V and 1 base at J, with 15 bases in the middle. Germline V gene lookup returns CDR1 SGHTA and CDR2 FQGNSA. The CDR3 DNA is TGTGCCAGCATGCCCGGGCTAGCCCGCACAGATACGCAGTATTTT. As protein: CASMPGLARTDTQYF. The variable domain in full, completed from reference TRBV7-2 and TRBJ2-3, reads GAGVSQSPSNKVTEKGKDVELRCDPISGHTALYWYRQSLGQGLEFLIYFQGNSAPDKSGLPSDRFSAERTGGSVSTLTIQRTQQEDSAVYLCASMPGLARTDTQYFGPGTRLTVL.

The CDR3 sequence: CASSPDNSYNEQFF. DNA for the CDR3: TGTGCCAGCAGCCCGGACAACTCCTACAATGAGCAGTTCTTC. V is TRBV5-6 and J is TRBJ2-1, with D possibly TRBD1 on 5 matching bases. In germline, CDR1 is SGHDT, CDR2 YYEEEE. The V and J ends lost 4 bases and 0 bases respectively, with 8 bases between them. This CDR3 contains 14 residues.

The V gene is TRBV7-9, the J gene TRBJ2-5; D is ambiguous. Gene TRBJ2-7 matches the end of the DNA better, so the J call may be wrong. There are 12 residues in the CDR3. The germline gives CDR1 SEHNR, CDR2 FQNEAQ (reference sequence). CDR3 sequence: CASSQNPNEQYF. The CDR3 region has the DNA TGTGCCAGCAGCCAGAACCCGAACGAGCAGTACTTC.

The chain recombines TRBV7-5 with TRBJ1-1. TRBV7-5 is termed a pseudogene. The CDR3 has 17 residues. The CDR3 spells CASFGPGGYVLNTEAFF. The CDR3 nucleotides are TGTGCCAGTTTCGGACCCGGCGGTTACGTGTTGAACACTGAAGCTTTCTTT.

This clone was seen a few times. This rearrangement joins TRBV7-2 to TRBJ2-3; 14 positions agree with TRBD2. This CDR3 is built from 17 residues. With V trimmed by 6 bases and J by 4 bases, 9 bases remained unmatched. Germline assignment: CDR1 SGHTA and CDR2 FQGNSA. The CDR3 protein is CASRPRTSGGLADTQYF. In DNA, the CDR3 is TGTGCCAGCAGGCCACGGACTAGCGGGGGGCTGGCAGATACGCAGTATTTT.

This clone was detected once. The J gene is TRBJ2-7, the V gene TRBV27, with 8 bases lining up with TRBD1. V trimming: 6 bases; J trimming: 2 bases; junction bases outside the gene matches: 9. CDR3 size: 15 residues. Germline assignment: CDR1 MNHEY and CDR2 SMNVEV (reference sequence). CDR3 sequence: CASSAPGQATYEQYF. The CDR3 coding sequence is TGTGCCAGCAGCGCTCCGGGACAGGCTACCTACGAGCAGTACTTC.

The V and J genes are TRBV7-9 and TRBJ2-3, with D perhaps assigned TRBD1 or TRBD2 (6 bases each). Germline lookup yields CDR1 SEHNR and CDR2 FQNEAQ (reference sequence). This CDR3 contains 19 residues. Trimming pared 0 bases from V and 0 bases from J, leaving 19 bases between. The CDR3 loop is CASSLAGGAGRASTDTQYF. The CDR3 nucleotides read TGTGCCAGCAGCTTAGCGGGGGGCGCGGGACGGGCTAGCACAGATACGCAGTATTTT.

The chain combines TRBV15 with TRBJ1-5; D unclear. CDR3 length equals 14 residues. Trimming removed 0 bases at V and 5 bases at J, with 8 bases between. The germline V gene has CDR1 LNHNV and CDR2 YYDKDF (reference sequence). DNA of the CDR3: TGTGCCACCAGCAGAGATGGGGTACATCAGCCCCAGCATTTT. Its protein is CATSRDGVHQPQHF.

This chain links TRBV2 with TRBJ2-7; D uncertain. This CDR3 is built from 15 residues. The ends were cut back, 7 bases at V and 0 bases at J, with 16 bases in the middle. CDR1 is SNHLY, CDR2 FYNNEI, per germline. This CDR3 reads CASNVQATLSYEQYF. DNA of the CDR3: TGTGCCAGCAACGTGCAGGCCACCCTCTCCTACGAGCAGTACTTC. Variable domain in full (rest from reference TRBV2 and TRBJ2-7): EPEVTQTPSHQVTQMGQEVILRCVPISNHLYFYWYRQILGQKVEFLVSFYNNEISEKSEIFDDQFSVERPDGSNFTLKIRSTKLEDSAMYFCASNVQATLSYEQYFGPGTRLTVT.

The CDR3 DNA reads TGTGCCAGCAGTCAGGGGGGGGCTAATGAGCAGTTCTTC. It specifies CASSQGGANEQFF. This chain connects TRBV27 to TRBJ2-1; tentatively, D is TRBD1 or TRBD2 (7 bases each). Between the trimmed V and J ends, which lost 5 bases and 7 bases, there was a span of 12 bases. Germline V gives CDR1 MNHEY, CDR2 SMNVEV (reference sequence). This CDR3 spans 13 amino acids.

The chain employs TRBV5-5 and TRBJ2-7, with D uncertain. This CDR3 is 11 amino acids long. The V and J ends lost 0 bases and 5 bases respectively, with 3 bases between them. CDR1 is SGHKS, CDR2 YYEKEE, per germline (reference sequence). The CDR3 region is CASSLVDEQYF. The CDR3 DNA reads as TGTGCCAGCAGCTTGGTGGACGAGCAGTACTTC. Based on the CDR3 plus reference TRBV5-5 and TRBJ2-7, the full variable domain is DAGVTQSPTHLIKTRGQQVTLRCSPISGHKSVSWYQQVLGQGPQFIFQYYEKEERGRGNFPDRFSARQFPNYSSELNVNALLLGDSALYLCASSLVDEQYFGPGTRLTVT.

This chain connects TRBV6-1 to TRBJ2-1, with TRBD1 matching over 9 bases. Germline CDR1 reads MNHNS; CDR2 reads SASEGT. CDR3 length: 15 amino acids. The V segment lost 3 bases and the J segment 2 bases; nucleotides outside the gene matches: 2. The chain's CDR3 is CASSDGQGPYNEQFF. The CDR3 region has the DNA TGTGCCAGCAGTGACGGACAGGGGCCCTACAATGAGCAGTTCTTC.

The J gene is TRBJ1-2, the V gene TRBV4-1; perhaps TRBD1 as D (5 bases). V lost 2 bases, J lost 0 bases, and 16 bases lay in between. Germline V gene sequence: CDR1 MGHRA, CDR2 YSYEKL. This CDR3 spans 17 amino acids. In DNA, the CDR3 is TGCGCCAGCAGCCAACCCGCCCGGGGCCTAACTAACTATGGCTACACCTTC. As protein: CASSQPARGLTNYGYTF.

The CDR3, as DNA: TGTGCCAGCAGCTTGAGGCAGGGGGCTACTGAAGCTTTCTTT. Protein product: CASSLRQGATEAFF. This chain links TRBV5-4 with TRBJ1-1; 8 nucleotides align to TRBD1. V lost 1 base to trimming and J lost 5 bases; unmatched junction nucleotides: 4. CDR1 and CDR2 (germline): SGHNT, YYREEE (reference sequence). This CDR3 spans 14 amino acids.